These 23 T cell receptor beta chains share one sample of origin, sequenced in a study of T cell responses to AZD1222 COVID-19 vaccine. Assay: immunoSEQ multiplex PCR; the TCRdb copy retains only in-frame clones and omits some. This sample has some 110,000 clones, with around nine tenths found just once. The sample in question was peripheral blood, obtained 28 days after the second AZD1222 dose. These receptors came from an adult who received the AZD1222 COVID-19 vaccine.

CDR3 loop: CASSTKQGANGYTF. DNA of the CDR3: TGTGCCAGCAGTACAAAACAGGGGGCAAATGGCTACACCTTC. The chain carries TRBV2 and TRBJ1-2, with TRBD1 identical over 9 bases. Germline CDR1 is SNHLY and CDR2 is FYNNEI. The CDR3 is made up of 14 amino acids. The V gene end was trimmed by 5 bases and the J gene end by 6 bases; junction bases not matched to a gene: 7.

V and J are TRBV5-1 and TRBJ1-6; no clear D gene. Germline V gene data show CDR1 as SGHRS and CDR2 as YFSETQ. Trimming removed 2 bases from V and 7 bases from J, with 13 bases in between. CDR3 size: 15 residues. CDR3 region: CASSLNPQKNSPLHF. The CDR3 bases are TGCGCCAGCAGCTTAAATCCCCAGAAGAATTCACCCCTCCACTTT.

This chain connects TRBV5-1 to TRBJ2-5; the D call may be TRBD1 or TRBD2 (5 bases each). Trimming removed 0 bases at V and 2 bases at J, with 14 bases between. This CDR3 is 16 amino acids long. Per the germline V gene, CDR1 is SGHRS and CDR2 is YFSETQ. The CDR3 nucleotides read TGCGCCAGCAGCTTGGGCCTCCGGGACGCTCAAGAGACCCAGTACTTC. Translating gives CASSLGLRDAQETQYF. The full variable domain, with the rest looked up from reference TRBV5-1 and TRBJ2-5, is KAGVTQTPRYLIKTRGQQVTLSCSPISGHRSVSWYQQTPGQGLQFLFEYFSETQRNKGNFPGRFSGRQFSNSRSEMNVSTLELGDSALYLCASSLGLRDAQETQYFGPGTRLLVL.

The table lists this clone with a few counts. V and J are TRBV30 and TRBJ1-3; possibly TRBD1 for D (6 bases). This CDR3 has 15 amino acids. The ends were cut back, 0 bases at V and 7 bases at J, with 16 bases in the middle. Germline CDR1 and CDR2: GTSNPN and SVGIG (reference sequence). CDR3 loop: CAWSVWGQGRNTIYF. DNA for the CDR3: TGTGCCTGGAGTGTATGGGGGCAGGGTCGTAACACCATATATTTT.

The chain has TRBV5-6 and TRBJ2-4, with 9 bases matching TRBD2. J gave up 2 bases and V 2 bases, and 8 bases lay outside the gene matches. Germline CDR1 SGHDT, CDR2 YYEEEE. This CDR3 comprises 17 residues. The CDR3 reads CASSFLLSGGPKNIQYF. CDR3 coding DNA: TGTGCCAGCAGCTTTCTGTTGAGCGGGGGGCCCAAAAACATTCAGTACTTC.

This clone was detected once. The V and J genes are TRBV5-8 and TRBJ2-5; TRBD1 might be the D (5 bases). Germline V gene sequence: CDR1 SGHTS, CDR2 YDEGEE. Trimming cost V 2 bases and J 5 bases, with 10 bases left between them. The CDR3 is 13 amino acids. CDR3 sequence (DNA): TGTGCCAGCAGCTTAGGGGCCTGGGAGACCCAGTACTTC. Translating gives CASSLGAWETQYF.

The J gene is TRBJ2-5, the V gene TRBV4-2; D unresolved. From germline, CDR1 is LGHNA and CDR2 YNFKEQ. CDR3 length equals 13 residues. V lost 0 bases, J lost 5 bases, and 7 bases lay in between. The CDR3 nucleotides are TGTGCCAGCAGCCAAGAGGGGTGGGAGACCCAGTACTTC. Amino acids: CASSQEGWETQYF.

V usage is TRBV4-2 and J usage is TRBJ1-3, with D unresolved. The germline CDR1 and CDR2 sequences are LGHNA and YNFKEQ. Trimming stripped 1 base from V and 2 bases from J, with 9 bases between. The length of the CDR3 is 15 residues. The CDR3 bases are TGTGCCAGCAGCCAAGGGGTGGGTCCTGGAAACACCATATATTTT. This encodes CASSQGVGPGNTIYF.

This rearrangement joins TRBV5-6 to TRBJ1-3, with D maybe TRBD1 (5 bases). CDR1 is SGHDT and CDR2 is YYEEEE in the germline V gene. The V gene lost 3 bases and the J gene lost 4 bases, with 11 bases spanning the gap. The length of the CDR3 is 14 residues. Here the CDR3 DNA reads TGTGCCAGCAGCTCCCCCGGGGCGGGAAACACCATATATTTT. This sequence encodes CASSSPGAGNTIYF.

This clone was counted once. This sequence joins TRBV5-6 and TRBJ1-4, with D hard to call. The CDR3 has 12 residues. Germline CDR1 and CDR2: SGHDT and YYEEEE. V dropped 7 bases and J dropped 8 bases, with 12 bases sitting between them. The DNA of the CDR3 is TGTGCCAGCGGGAACCGTGGGGAAAAACTGTTTTTT. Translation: CASGNRGEKLFF.

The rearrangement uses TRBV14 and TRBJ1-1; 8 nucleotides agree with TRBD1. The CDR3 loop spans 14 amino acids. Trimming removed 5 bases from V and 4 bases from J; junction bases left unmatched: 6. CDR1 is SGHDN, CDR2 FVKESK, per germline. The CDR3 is CASSFGQGGTEAFF. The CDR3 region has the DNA TGTGCCAGCAGCTTCGGACAGGGTGGCACTGAAGCTTTCTTT.

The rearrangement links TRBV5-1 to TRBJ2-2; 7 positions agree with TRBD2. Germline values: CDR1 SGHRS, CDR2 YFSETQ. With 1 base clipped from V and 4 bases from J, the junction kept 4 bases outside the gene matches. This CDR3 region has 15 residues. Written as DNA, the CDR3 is TGCGCCAGCAGCTTGTATGGGGAGGGCACCGGGGAGCTGTTTTTT. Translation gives CASSLYGEGTGELFF.

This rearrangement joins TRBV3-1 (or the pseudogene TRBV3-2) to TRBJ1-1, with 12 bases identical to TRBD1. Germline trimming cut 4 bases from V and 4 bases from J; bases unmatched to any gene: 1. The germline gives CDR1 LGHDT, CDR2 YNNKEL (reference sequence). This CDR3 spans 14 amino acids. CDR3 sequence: CASSLGQGATEAFF. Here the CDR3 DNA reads TGTGCCAGCAGCCTGGGACAGGGGGCCACTGAAGCTTTCTTT.

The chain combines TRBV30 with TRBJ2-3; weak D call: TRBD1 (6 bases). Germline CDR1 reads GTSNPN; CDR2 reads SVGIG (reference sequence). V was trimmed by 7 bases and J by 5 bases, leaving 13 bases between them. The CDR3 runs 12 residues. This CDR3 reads CALDSLRDTQYF. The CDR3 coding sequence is TGTGCCTTGGACAGTCTAAGAGATACGCAGTATTTT.

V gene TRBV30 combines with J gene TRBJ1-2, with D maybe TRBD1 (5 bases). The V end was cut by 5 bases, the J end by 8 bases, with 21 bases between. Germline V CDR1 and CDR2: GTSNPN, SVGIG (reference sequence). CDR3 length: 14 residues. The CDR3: CAWDARGGKSGYTF. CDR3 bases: TGTGCCTGGGACGCCCGGGGGGGTAAAAGCGGCTACACCTTC.

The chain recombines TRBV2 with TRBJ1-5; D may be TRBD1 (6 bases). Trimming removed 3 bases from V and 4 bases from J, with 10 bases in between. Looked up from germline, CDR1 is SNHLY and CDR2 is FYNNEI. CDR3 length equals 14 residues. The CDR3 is CASSDRTVNQPQHF. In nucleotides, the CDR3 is TGTGCCAGCAGTGACAGGACAGTTAATCAGCCCCAGCATTTT.

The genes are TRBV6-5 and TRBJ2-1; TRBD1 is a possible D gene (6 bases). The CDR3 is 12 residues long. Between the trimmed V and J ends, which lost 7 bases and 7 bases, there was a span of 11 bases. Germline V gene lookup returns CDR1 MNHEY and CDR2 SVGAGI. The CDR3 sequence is CASNRRGNEQFF. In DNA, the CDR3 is TGTGCCAGCAATAGAAGGGGGAATGAGCAGTTCTTC.

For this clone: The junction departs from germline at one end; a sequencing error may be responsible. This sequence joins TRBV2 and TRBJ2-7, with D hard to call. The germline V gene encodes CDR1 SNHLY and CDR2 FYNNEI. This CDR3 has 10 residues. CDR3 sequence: CASSEALTSF. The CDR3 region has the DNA TGTGCCAGCAGTGAAGCCCTGACAAGCTTC.

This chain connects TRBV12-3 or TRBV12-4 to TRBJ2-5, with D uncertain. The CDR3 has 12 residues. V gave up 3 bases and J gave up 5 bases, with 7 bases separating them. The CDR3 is CASSFAGETQYF. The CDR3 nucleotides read TGTGCCAGCAGTTTTGCCGGCGAGACCCAGTACTTC.

This CDR3 is CASSYTRQGSNTIYF. The CDR3, as DNA: TGTGCCAGCAGTTATACCCGACAGGGAAGCAACACCATATATTTT. This sequence joins TRBV6-5 and TRBJ1-3; 7 nucleotides line up with TRBD1. V was clipped by 3 bases and J by 7 bases; unmatched bases: 9. Germline lookup yields CDR1 MNHEY and CDR2 SVGAGI. The CDR3 spans 15 residues.

The CDR3 protein is CASSNPGLTNYGYTF. The CDR3 bases are TGTGCCAGTAGTAATCCAGGCCTGACTAACTATGGCTACACCTTC. The genes are TRBV19 and TRBJ1-2; D call uncertain. The V gene's germline CDR1 is LNHDA and CDR2 SQIVND (reference sequence). The V end lost 4 bases, the J end lost 0 bases, and 12 bases lay between the germline ends. The CDR3 is 15 residues long.

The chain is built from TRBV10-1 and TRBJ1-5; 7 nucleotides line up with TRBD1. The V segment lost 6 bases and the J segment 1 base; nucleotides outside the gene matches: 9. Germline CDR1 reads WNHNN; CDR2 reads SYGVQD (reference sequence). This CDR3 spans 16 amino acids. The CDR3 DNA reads TGCGCCAGCAGGGAACAGGGGAATTTAAGCAATCAGCCCCAGCATTTT. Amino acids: CASREQGNLSNQPQHF.

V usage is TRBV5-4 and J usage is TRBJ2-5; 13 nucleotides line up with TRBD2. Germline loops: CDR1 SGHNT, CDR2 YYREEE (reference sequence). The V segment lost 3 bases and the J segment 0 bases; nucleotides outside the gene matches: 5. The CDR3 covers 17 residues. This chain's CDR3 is CASSSGLAGMYQETQYF. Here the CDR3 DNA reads TGTGCCAGCAGCTCGGGACTAGCGGGGATGTACCAAGAGACCCAGTACTTC.